Listed below are T cell receptor beta chains from one sample, sequenced in a study of blood T cell repertoires in COVID-19. TCRdb's table, derived via immunoSEQ multiplex PCR, lists solely in-frame clones and lacks some. The sample includes roughly 160,000 clones, roughly 93% of them seen just once. Sequenced sample: peripheral blood. Receptor source: a man aged 18-30 years with COVID-19, enrolled during active disease. Each CDR3 is given with its conserved first and last residue. The order of the fields is V gene, clone size, J gene, D gene, CDR3 protein, CDR3 DNA. D genes are given only for firm matches. Only some rows state a clone size, as once, few, many or a class for expanded clones.

>TRBV12-3/TRBV12-4|.|TRBJ2-5|.
CASSFGGGGTQYF
TGTGCCAGCAGTTTTGGGGGCGGGGGGACCCAGTACTTC
>TRBV2|.|TRBJ2-3|.
CASSPGGTDTQYF
TGTGCCAGCAGCCCGGGAGGCACAGATACGCAGTATTTT
>TRBV29-1|.|TRBJ2-5|TRBD2
CSVGPGLGRRQETQYF
TGCAGCGTTGGACCCGGACTAGGGAGGAGGCAAGAGACCCAGTACTTC
>TRBV3-1/TRBV3-2|.|TRBJ2-2|TRBD2
CASSTGLAENTGELFF
TGTGCCAGCAGCACGGGACTAGCGGAGAACACCGGGGAGCTGTTTTTT
>TRBV7-2|.|TRBJ1-3|.
CASSPQRSGNTIYF
TGTGCCAGCAGCCCACAGAGAAGTGGAAACACCATATATTTT
>TRBV7-9|.|TRBJ2-1|.
CASSSSGGYYNEQFF
TGTGCCAGCAGCTCTTCCGGGGGATACTACAATGAGCAGTTCTTC
>TRBV29-1|.|TRBJ2-1|.
CSVENSGEGGYNEQFF
TGCAGCGTTGAAAACAGCGGGGAAGGGGGGTACAATGAGCAGTTCTTC
>TRBV6-5|.|TRBJ2-7|.
CASSYVRGEQYF
TGTGCCAGCAGTTACGTACGAGGCGAGCAGTACTTC
>TRBV27|.|TRBJ2-4|.
CATEAKNIQYF
TGTGCCACAGAAGCCAAAAACATTCAGTACTTC
>TRBV15|once|TRBJ2-3|TRBD1
CATSDRGLSDTQYF
TGTGCCACCAGCGACAGGGGTTTATCAGATACGCAGTATTTT
>TRBV4-3|.|TRBJ2-2|.
CASSQSETPNTGELFF
TGCGCCAGCAGCCAATCTGAGACACCGAACACCGGGGAGCTGTTTTTT
>TRBV5-1|.|TRBJ1-2|.
CASSFGRNYGYTF
TGCGCCAGCAGCTTTGGCAGGAACTATGGCTACACCTTC
>TRBV10-3|.|TRBJ2-1|.
CASRDSDRSYNEQFF
TGTGCCAGCAGAGACAGCGACCGCTCCTACAATGAGCAGTTCTTC
>TRBV12-3/TRBV12-4|.|TRBJ1-1|.
CASSPGGTEAFF
TGTGCCAGCAGCCCCGGGGGCACTGAAGCTTTCTTT
>TRBV7-8|.|TRBJ2-7|TRBD1
CASSTGTGLNEQYF
TGTGCCAGCAGTACCGGGACAGGGCTCAACGAGCAGTACTTC
>TRBV15|.|TRBJ2-7|TRBD2
CATTRIETSGRVIWHEQYF
TGTGCCACCACCCGAATCGAGACTAGCGGGAGGGTCATCTGGCACGAGCAGTACTTC
>TRBV27|.|TRBJ2-5|.
CASSLGPVQYF
TGTGCCAGCAGTTTAGGGCCGGTGCAGTACTTC
>TRBV27|.|TRBJ2-1|.
CASTLGGEQFF
TGTGCCAGCACCCTGGGAGGTGAGCAGTTCTTC
>TRBV27|.|TRBJ1-6|.
CASSSQKRGFDSPLHF
TGTGCCAGCAGTTCACAAAAACGGGGTTTCGATTCACCCCTCCACTTT
>TRBV6-2/TRBV6-3|.|TRBJ2-1|TRBD2
CASSYQQGLADEQFF
TGTGCCAGCAGTTACCAGCAGGGCCTAGCGGATGAGCAGTTCTTC
>TRBV5-6|.|TRBJ2-7|.
CASSLKGHSYEQYF
TGTGCCAGCAGCTTGAAGGGGCATTCCTACGAGCAGTACTTC
>TRBV7-9|.|TRBJ1-6|TRBD1
CASSPRTGGNSPLHF
TGTGCCAGCAGCCCGAGGACAGGGGGCAATTCACCCCTCCACTTT
>TRBV5-4|.|TRBJ2-7|.
CASSLDGNEQYF
TGTGCCAGCAGCCTGGACGGGAACGAGCAGTACTTC
>TRBV7-2|once|TRBJ1-2|.
CASSLGAAGYGYTF
TGTGCCAGCAGCTTAGGCGCAGCGGGCTATGGCTACACCTTC
>TRBV5-4|.|TRBJ1-3|.
CASTTGGGPGNTIYF
TGTGCCAGCACCACGGGGGGTGGGCCTGGAAACACCATATATTTT
>TRBV28|.|TRBJ1-3|TRBD1
CASSLLQGPGNTIYF
TGTGCCAGCAGTTTATTACAGGGGCCTGGAAACACCATATATTTT
>TRBV7-9|.|TRBJ1-2|.
CASSSGVLVYGYTF
TGTGCCAGCAGCTCCGGGGTTCTCGTCTATGGCTACACCTTC
>TRBV19|.|TRBJ2-1|.
CASRRDSFYNEQFF
TGTGCCAGCCGGCGGGACAGCTTCTACAATGAGCAGTTCTTC
>TRBV11-2|.|TRBJ2-7|TRBD1
CASSPTGVGPYEQYF
TGTGCCAGCAGCCCTACAGGGGTTGGGCCCTACGAGCAGTACTTC
>TRBV27|.|TRBJ2-7|TRBD1
CASSLYSGQVSYEQYF
TGTGCCAGCAGTTTATATTCCGGACAGGTCTCCTACGAGCAGTACTTC
>TRBV28|.|TRBJ2-5|.
CASSLAGAGQETQYF
TGTGCCAGCAGTTTGGCGGGTGCGGGCCAAGAGACCCAGTACTTC
>TRBV18|.|TRBJ1-3|.
CASSDSMVGSGNTIYF
TGTGCCAGCTCGGACAGTATGGTCGGGTCCGGAAACACCATATATTTT
>TRBV19|.|TRBJ2-1|.
CASSINQRVGVEQFF
TGTGCCAGTAGTATAAACCAGCGGGTGGGGGTTGAGCAGTTCTTC
>TRBV7-8|.|TRBJ1-5|TRBD1
CASSFGQVNQPQHF
TGTGCCAGCAGCTTTGGACAGGTCAATCAGCCCCAGCATTTT
>TRBV23-1|.|TRBJ1-5|.
CASTRIQPQHF
TGCGCCAGCACCAGGATACAGCCCCAGCATTTT
>TRBV18|.|TRBJ2-7|TRBD2
CASSPLATGGEQYF
TGTGCCAGCTCACCACTCGCCACGGGGGGGGAGCAGTACTTC
>TRBV5-6|.|TRBJ2-7|TRBD2
CASRRGAYEQYF
TGTGCCAGCAGGCGGGGGGCCTACGAGCAGTACTTC
>TRBV6-5|.|TRBJ1-1|.
CASSYINGEAFF
TGTGCCAGCAGTTATATAAACGGTGAAGCTTTCTTT
>TRBV21-1|.|TRBJ1-3|.
CASSIRAGVGNTIYF
TGTGCCAGCAGCATAAGAGCAGGGGTTGGAAACACCATATATTTT
>TRBV18|.|TRBJ2-7|.
CASSPPERRGDEQYF
TGTGCCAGCTCACCACCAGAGAGGCGCGGGGATGAGCAGTACTTC
>TRBV7-6|.|TRBJ2-7|TRBD1
CASSLEETRTGAYEQYF
TGTGCCAGCAGCTTAGAGGAGACACGGACAGGGGCCTACGAGCAGTACTTC
>TRBV27|.|TRBJ2-5|.
CASSRGETQYF
TGTGCCAGCAGCCGCGGGGAGACCCAGTACTTC
>TRBV11-3|.|TRBJ2-3|TRBD2
CASSPGSSGSTDTQYF
TGTGCCAGCAGCCCCGGGTCTAGCGGGAGCACAGATACGCAGTATTTT
>TRBV28|.|TRBJ1-1|.
CASSYPGGTEAFF
TGTGCCAGCAGTTACCCCGGGGGAACTGAAGCTTTCTTT
>TRBV9|.|TRBJ2-1|.
CASSARRPGTSNSYNEQFF
TGTGCCAGCAGCGCCCGACGACCCGGCACTAGTAATTCCTACAATGAGCAGTTCTTC
>TRBV9|few|TRBJ2-7|.
CASSVGDNSYEQYF
TGTGCCAGCAGCGTCGGGGACAACTCCTACGAGCAGTACTTC